The sequence of this TCR beta chain was determined in a study of blood T cell repertoires in COVID-19. Study in general: Samples came from the United States, Italy and Spain, spanning acute and convalescent COVID-19. PBMCs, B-cell-depleted T cells, or T cells were the source of the cDNA or gDNA that made up the material.

In the study's own analysis: Counts of nucleated cells, estimated from reference gene primer amplification, were obtained. Sequenced by immunoSEQ multiplex PCR; TCRdb stores in-frame clones only, minus some. D and trimming come from the DNA, and the V and J calls and clone size come from that table. The data show roughly 120,000 clones, with 75% to 90% seen just once and more than 6% held by the top ten. V dropped 3 bases and J dropped 1 base, with 13 bases sitting between them. This CDR3 region has 15 residues. Per germline, CDR1 ENHRY and CDR2 SYGVKD. J is TRBJ2-7 and V is TRBV10-3; tentatively, D is TRBD1 (5 bases). The receptor comes from a human donor in a cohort sampled during active COVID-19. The sequenced sample was peripheral blood. The CDR3 DNA reads TGTGCCATCAGTGACAGGGCCTCATTATCCTACGAGCAGTACTTC. It yields the protein CAISDRASLSYEQYF.